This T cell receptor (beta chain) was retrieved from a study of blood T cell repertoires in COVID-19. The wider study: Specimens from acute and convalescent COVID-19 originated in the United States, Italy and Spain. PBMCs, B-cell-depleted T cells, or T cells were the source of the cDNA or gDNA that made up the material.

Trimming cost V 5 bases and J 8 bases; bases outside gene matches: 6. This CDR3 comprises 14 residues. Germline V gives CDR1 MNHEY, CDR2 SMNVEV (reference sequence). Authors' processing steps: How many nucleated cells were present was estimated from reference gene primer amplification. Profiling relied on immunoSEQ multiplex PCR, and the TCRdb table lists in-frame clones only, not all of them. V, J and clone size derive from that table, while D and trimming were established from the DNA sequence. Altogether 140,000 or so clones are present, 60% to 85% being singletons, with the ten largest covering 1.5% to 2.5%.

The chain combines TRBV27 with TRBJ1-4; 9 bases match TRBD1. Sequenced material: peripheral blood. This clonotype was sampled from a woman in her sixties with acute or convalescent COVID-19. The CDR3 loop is CASSPTGGDEKLFF. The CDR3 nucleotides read TGTGCCAGCAGTCCTACAGGGGGCGACGAAAAACTGTTTTTT.